These 15 T cell receptor beta chains were sequenced from one sample in a study of persistence of HIV-infected CD4 T cells. Cells were stimulated with CMV-infected fibroblast lysates at roughly 10 ug/mL. CD40L/CD69 double-negative CD45RO-high memory CD4+ T cells were collected. Antigen specificity for these receptors is unknown. This was the immunoSEQ version 4 assay in survey mode. Sequencing was performed with immunoSEQ multiplex PCR; in TCRdb, only in-frame clones are kept and a portion is missing. The profile shows approximately 30,000 clones, around 80% of them singletons. This sample comprised CD4+ T cells sorted from PBMCs after roughly 20-hour stimulation, obtained from a patient who received antiretroviral therapy. These receptor sequences come from an adult man with HIV who was CMV-seropositive.

The rearrangement links TRBV28 to TRBJ1-2; no definite D call. CDR3 length: 12 residues. The germline V and J ends were trimmed by 3 bases and 8 bases, with 10 bases remaining between them. Germline assignment: CDR1 MDHEN and CDR2 SYDVKM. The CDR3 nucleotides are TGTGCCAGCAGTTTGCGGCTGAAGGGCTACACCTTC. Its protein is CASSLRLKGYTF.

CDR3 DNA sequence: TGTGCCAGCAGTGAACCCCGGGGGGGCTCCTACGAGCAGTACTTC. Translation: CASSEPRGGSYEQYF. The chain couples TRBV6-1 to TRBJ2-7; 8 bases line up with TRBD2. The CDR3 is 15 amino acids. V dropped 2 bases and J dropped 0; count of bases not matched to a gene: 3. Germline CDR1 and CDR2: MNHNS and SASEGT.

The chain joins TRBV14 to TRBJ2-7; D ambiguous. V lost 1 base, J lost 8 bases, and 6 bases lay in between. CDR3 size: 11 residues. The germline V gene has CDR1 SGHDN and CDR2 FVKESK. The CDR3 spells CASSQGLQQYF. The DNA of the CDR3 is TGTGCCAGCAGCCAAGGGTTACAGCAGTACTTC.

The chain employs TRBV18 and TRBJ2-3; 12 nucleotides agree with TRBD1. J lost 2 bases, V lost 0 bases, and 3 bases had no gene match. Germline lookup yields CDR1 KGHSH and CDR2 LQKENI. This CDR3 is built from 17 residues. For the CDR3, the DNA is TGTGCCAGCTCACCACCGAAGGGACAGGGGGCCACAGATACGCAGTATTTT. Its translation is CASSPPKGQGATDTQYF.

The sample holds a few counts of this clone. The chain couples TRBV2 to TRBJ2-5, with a weak D call TRBD2 (7 bases). Per germline, CDR1 SNHLY and CDR2 FYNNEI. The CDR3 loop spans 14 amino acids. Trimming took 8 bases from V and 6 from J, leaving 19 bases between them. The CDR3 DNA sequence: TGTGCCAGCTCCGGTGAGGGGGGGGCAAAGACCCAGTACTTC. It codes for CASSGEGGAKTQYF.

V gene TRBV20-1 combines with J gene TRBJ2-1, with D unresolved. The germline V and J ends were trimmed by 5 bases and 0 bases, with 5 bases remaining between them. Germline CDR1 and CDR2: DFQATT and SNEGSKA (reference sequence). There are 12 residues in the CDR3. The DNA of the CDR3 is TGCAGTGCTGGTGACTCCTACAATGAGCAGTTCTTC. Its protein is CSAGDSYNEQFF.

This clone was seen once. This chain links TRBV7-2 with TRBJ2-7; D unresolved. V was pared by 1 base and J by 3 bases, with 16 bases between. Germline CDR1 reads SGHTA; CDR2 reads FQGNSA. CDR3 size: 16 residues. The CDR3 nucleotides read TGTGCCAGCAGCTTAGTCGGGTCAGTTTCGAGCTACGAGCAGTACTTC. Its translation: CASSLVGSVSSYEQYF.

The chain joins TRBV2 to TRBJ1-4; D not resolved. Trimming removed 6 bases from V and 6 bases from J, with 14 bases in between. Germline assignment: CDR1 SNHLY and CDR2 FYNNEI. The CDR3 contains 14 residues. CDR3 sequence reads: CASRKTLKDEKLFF. CDR3 bases: TGTGCCAGCAGGAAGACTCTGAAGGATGAAAAACTGTTTTTT.

The chain carries TRBV7-2 and TRBJ2-7; 11 bases match TRBD2. There are 15 residues in the CDR3. V shed 4 bases, J shed 4 bases, and the junction held 6 bases outside the gene matches. Germline V gives CDR1 SGHTA, CDR2 FQGNSA. The CDR3 loop reads CASSSFGLAGYEQYF. In DNA form, the CDR3 reads TGTGCCAGCAGCTCCTTCGGACTAGCGGGTTACGAGCAGTACTTC.

The rearrangement joins TRBV24-1 to TRBJ2-2, with a possible D match to TRBD2 (7 bases). Trimming took off 1 base at V and 1 base at J, with 27 bases between the two ends. The CDR3 is 22 residues long. The germline CDR1 and CDR2 sequences are KGHDR and SFDVKD. CDR3 region: CATSDFHLGSSGGAGNTGELFF. CDR3 sequence (DNA): TGTGCCACCAGTGATTTCCATCTGGGGTCTAGTGGGGGGGCCGGGAACACCGGGGAGCTGTTTTTT.

As regards this clone: Other DNA sequences in this sample translate to the same CDR3. The chain uses TRBV24-1 and TRBJ2-7; possibly TRBD2 for D (5 bases). Per germline, CDR1 KGHDR and CDR2 SFDVKD. The CDR3 runs to 14 residues. Trimming removed 4 bases at V and 5 bases at J, with 14 bases between. CDR3 amino acids: CATSDPRGGNEQYF. The DNA for the CDR3 is TGTGCCACCAGTGACCCTCGGGGTGGGAACGAGCAGTACTTC.

This chain joins TRBV24-1 and TRBJ2-6, with 7 bases identical to TRBD1. The CDR3 spans 16 residues. Trimming removed 7 bases from V and 0 bases from J; junction bases left unmatched: 5. CDR1 and CDR2 from the germline V gene are KGHDR and SFDVKD. CDR3 protein: CATRGQGDSGANVLTF. The CDR3 DNA reads TGTGCCACCAGGGGGCAGGGGGACTCTGGGGCCAACGTCCTGACTTTC.

Here the CDR3 DNA reads TGTGCCAGCAGCCAACGGACTAGCGGGGGGGCCTCGCAGTATTTT. Translation gives CASSQRTSGGASQYF. The rearrangement joins TRBV3-1 (or the pseudogene TRBV3-2) to TRBJ2-3; 15 nucleotides line up with TRBD2. J lost 10 bases, V lost 2 bases, and 4 bases had no gene match. The CDR3 has 15 residues. Per germline, CDR1 LGHDT and CDR2 YNNKEL (reference sequence).

The CDR3 is CASIGAGTAYSPLHF. The CDR3 bases are TGTGCCAGCATTGGGGCCGGGACAGCTTATTCACCCCTCCACTTT. V usage is TRBV2 and J usage is TRBJ1-6; 7 nucleotides line up with TRBD1. The germline V gene has CDR1 SNHLY and CDR2 FYNNEI. The CDR3 spans 15 residues. Germline trimming cut 7 bases from V and 8 bases from J; bases unmatched to any gene: 11. The full variable domain, in which reference TRBV2 and TRBJ1-6 provide the parts outside the CDR3, is EPEVTQTPSHQVTQMGQEVILRCVPISNHLYFYWYRQILGQKVEFLVSFYNNEISEKSEIFDDQFSVERPDGSNFTLKIRSTKLEDSAMYFCASIGAGTAYSPLHFGNGTRLTVT.

The chain has TRBV7-2 and TRBJ2-2, with 8 bases lining up with TRBD2. This CDR3 has 17 residues. In germline, CDR1 is SGHTA, CDR2 FQGNSA. The V segment lost 8 bases and the J segment 4 bases; nucleotides outside the gene matches: 15. CDR3 region: CASSPPGGGRGTGELFF. The CDR3 nucleotides are TGTGCCAGCTCCCCTCCGGGGGGGGGCAGGGGCACCGGGGAGCTGTTTTTT.